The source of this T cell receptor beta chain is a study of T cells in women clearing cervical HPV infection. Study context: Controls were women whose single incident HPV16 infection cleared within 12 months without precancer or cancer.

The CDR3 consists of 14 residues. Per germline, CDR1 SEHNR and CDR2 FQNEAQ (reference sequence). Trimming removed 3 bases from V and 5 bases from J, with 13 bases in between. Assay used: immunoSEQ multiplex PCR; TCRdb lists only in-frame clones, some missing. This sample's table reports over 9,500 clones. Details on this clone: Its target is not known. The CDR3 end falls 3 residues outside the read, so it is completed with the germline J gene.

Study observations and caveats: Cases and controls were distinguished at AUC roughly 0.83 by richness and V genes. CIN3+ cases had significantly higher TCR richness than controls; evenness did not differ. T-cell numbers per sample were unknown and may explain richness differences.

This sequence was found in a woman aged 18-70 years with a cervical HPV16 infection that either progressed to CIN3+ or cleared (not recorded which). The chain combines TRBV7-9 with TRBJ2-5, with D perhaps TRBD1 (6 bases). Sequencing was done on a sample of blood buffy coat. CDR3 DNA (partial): TGTGCCAGCAGCTTGGACAGCCCCCCGGAGACC. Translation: CASSLDSPPET. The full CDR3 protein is CASSLDSPPETQYF.